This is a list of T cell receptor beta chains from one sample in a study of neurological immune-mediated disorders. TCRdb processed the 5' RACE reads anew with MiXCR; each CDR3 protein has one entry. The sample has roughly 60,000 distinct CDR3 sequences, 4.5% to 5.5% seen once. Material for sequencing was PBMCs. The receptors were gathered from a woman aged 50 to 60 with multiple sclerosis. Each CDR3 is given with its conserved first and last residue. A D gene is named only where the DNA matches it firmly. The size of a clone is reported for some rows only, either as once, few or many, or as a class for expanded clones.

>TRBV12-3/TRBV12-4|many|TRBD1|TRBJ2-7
CASSSTPQTGVLRGGYEQYF
TGTGCCAGCAGTTCTACACCTCAGACAGGGGTTCTCCGAGGGGGATACGAGCAGTACTTC
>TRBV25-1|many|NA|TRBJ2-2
CASSDRQVNTGELFF
TGTGCCAGCAGTGATAGACAGGTTAACACCGGGGAGCTGTTTTTT
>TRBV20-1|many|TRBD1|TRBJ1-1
CSAFRTGRTEAFF
TGCAGTGCCTTTCGGACAGGGAGAACTGAAGCTTTCTTT
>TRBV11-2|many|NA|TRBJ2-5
CASTLGQGRTQYF
TGTGCCAGCACCCTCGGGCAGGGAAGGACCCAGTACTTC
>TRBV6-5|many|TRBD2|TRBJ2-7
CASSSLTSGGYEQYF
TGTGCCAGCAGTTCGCTGACTAGCGGGGGCTACGAGCAGTACTTC
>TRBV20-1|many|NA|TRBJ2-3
CSARDLWTESTDTQYF
TGCAGTGCTAGAGATCTTTGGACGGAAAGCACAGATACGCAGTATTTT
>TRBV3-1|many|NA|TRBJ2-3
CASSQAATLLTDTQYF
TGTGCCAGCAGCCAAGCAGCTACCCTACTTACAGATACGCAGTATTTT
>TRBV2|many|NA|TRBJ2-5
CASNNQDFETQYF
TGTGCCAGCAACAATCAGGATTTCGAGACCCAGTACTTC
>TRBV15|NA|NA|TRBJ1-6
CATSRDPVSFSYNSPLNF
TGTGCCACCAGCAGAGATCCGGTCAGCTTCTCCTATAATTCACCCCTCAACTTT
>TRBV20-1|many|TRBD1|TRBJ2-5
CSANRGTQETQYF
TGCAGTGCTAACAGGGGAACCCAAGAGACCCAGTACTTC
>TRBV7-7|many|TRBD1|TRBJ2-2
CASSFSQGAGELFF
TGTGCTAGCAGCTTCAGCCAGGGGGCCGGGGAGCTGTTTTTT
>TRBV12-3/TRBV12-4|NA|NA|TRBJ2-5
CASSLRGQGAQYF
TGTGCCAGCAGTTTAAGAGGGCAAGGGGCCCAGTACTTC
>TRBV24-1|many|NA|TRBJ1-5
CATSDSAGFGQPQHF
TGTGCCACCAGTGATTCGGCAGGTTTTGGCCAGCCCCAGCATTTT
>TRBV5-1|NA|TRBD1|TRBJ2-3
CASSLTAGGLDTQYF
TGCGCCAGCAGCTTGACGGCAGGGGGCTTGGATACGCAGTATTTT
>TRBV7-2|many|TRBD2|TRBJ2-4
CASSSQSGGDNIQYF
TGTGCCAGCAGCTCCCAGAGCGGGGGTGACAACATTCAGTACTTC
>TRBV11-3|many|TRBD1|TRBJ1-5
CASINPQGAGNQPQNF
TGTGCCAGCATCAACCCACAGGGGGCTGGCAATCAGCCCCAGAATTTT
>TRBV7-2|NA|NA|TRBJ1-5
CASSPSGLKNQPQNF
TGTGCCAGCAGCCCTTCGGGACTCAAAAATCAGCCCCAGAATTTT
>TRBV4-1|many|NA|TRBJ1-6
CASSQEGQAVRSPLHF
TGCGCCAGCAGCCAAGAAGGGCAGGCGGTTCGGTCACCCCTCCACTTT
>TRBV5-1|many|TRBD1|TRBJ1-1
CASSLAKQGEYETEAFF
TGCGCCAGCAGCTTGGCTAAACAGGGGGAATACGAGACTGAAGCTTTCTTT
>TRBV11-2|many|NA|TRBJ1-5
CASSLNRWQPQHF
TGTGCCAGCAGCTTAAATCGGTGGCAGCCCCAGCATTTT
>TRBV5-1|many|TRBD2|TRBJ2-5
CASSLEITRGGTQYF
TGCGCCAGCAGCTTGGAGATCACCCGGGGGGGGACCCAGTACTTC
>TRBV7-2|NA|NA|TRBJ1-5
CASSPQRGDQPQHF
TGTGCCAGCAGCCCCCAAAGGGGGGATCAGCCCCAGCATTTT
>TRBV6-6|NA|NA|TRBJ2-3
CASGHRLPTDTQYF
TGTGCCAGCGGACACCGTTTACCTACAGATACGCAGTATTTT
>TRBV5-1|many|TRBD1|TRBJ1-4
CASALRGTGDEKLFF
TGCGCCAGCGCCTTGCGGGGGACAGGGGATGAAAAACTGTTTTTT
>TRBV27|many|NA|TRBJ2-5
CASSSTRLQETQYF
TGTGCCAGCAGTTCTACCCGACTACAAGAGACCCAGTACTTC
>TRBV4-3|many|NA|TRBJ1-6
CASSQFGGKGGNSPLHF
TGCGCCAGCAGCCAGTTCGGGGGAAAGGGTGGCAATTCACCCCTCCACTTT
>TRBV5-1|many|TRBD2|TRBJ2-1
CASSLEGTTHNEQFF
TGCGCCAGCAGCTTGGAGGGGACTACCCACAATGAGCAGTTCTTC
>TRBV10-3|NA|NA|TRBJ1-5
CAISDRDSNQPQNF
TGTGCCATCAGTGACAGGGACTCCAATCAGCCCCAGAATTTT
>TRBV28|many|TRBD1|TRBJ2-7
CASWTGAYEQYF
TGTGCCAGCTGGACAGGGGCCTACGAGCAGTACTTC
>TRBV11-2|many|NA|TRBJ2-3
CASSLELASVGNTQYF
TGTGCCAGCAGCTTAGAGCTAGCGTCAGTAGGAAATACGCAGTATTTT
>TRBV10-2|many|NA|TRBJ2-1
CASSKLYRESSYNEQFF
TGCGCCAGCAGTAAGCTATACAGGGAGAGCTCCTACAATGAGCAGTTCTTC
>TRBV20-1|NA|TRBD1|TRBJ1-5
CSVRTGSNQPQHF
TGCAGTGTTAGGACAGGGTCCAATCAGCCCCAGCATTTT
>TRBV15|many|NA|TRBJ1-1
CATSRVARGQNTEAFF
TGTGCCACCAGCAGAGTTGCGAGGGGACAGAACACTGAAGCTTTCTTT
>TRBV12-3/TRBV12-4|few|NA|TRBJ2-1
CASSLDSRYELFF
TGTGCCAGCAGTTTAGACAGTCGATATGAGCTGTTCTTC
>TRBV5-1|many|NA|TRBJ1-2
CASSSESGWGYGYTF
TGCGCCAGCAGCTCGGAATCAGGGTGGGGCTATGGCTACACCTTC
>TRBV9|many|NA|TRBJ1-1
CASSVGLKAEAFF
TGTGCCAGCAGCGTAGGCCTTAAAGCTGAAGCTTTCTTT
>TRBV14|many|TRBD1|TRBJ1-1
CASSQNRGTEAFF
TGTGCCAGCAGCCAGAACAGGGGGACTGAAGCTTTCTTT
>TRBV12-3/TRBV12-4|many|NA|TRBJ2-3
CASSPSREPSDTQYF
TGTGCCAGCAGTCCGTCTAGGGAGCCTTCGGATACGCAGTATTTT
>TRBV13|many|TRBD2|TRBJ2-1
CASSPQRGGPYNEQFF
TGTGCCAGCAGCCCACAGCGGGGGGGCCCCTACAATGAGCAGTTCTTC
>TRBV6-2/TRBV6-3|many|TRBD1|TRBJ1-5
CASSLTGDGQPQHF
TGTGCCAGCAGCTTGACAGGGGACGGTCAGCCCCAGCATTTT
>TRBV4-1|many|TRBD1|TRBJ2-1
CASRSMGQGAIEQFF
TGCGCCAGCAGATCCATGGGACAGGGGGCTATTGAGCAGTTCTTC
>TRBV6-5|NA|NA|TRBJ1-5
CASSGEAWNQPQNF
TGTGCCAGCAGTGGGGAGGCGTGGAATCAGCCCCAGAATTTT
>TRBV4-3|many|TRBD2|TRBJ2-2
CASSLTSGGLGGELFF
TGCGCCAGCAGCCTCACTAGCGGGGGTCTTGGCGGGGAGCTGTTTTTT
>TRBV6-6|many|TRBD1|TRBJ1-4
CASNRQGANEKLFF
TGTGCCAGCAACCGACAGGGTGCTAATGAAAAACTGTTTTTT
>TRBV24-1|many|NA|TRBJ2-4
CATSDPGTTKNIQYF
TGTGCCACCAGTGATCCCGGGACAACCAAAAACATTCAGTACTTC
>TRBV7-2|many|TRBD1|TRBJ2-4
CATGQGDIQYF
TGTGCCACCGGACAGGGGGACATTCAGTACTTC
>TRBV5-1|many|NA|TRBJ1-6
CASSLAGERLHF
TGCGCCAGCAGCTTGGCGGGGGAACGACTCCACTTT
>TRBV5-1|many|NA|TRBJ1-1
CASSLGGPNTEAFF
TGCGCCAGCAGCTTGGGAGGGCCGAACACTGAAGCTTTCTTT
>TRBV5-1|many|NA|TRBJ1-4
CASSLEAWNEKLFF
TGCGCCAGCAGCTTGGAAGCCTGGAATGAAAAACTGTTTTTT
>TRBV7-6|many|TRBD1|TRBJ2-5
CASRKGQGAGTQYF
TGTGCCAGCAGAAAAGGACAGGGGGCGGGGACCCAGTACTTC
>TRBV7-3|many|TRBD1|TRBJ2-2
CASSQRTGTNTGELFF
TGTGCCAGCAGCCAACGGACAGGAACGAACACCGGGGAGCTGTTTTTT
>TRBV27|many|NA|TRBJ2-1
CASSLRGTSYNEQFF
TGTGCCAGCAGTTTAAGGGGGACCTCCTACAATGAGCAGTTCTTC
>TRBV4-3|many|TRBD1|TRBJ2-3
CASSRTPGQGKDTQYF
TGCGCCAGCAGCCGCACACCGGGACAGGGAAAAGATACGCAGTATTTT